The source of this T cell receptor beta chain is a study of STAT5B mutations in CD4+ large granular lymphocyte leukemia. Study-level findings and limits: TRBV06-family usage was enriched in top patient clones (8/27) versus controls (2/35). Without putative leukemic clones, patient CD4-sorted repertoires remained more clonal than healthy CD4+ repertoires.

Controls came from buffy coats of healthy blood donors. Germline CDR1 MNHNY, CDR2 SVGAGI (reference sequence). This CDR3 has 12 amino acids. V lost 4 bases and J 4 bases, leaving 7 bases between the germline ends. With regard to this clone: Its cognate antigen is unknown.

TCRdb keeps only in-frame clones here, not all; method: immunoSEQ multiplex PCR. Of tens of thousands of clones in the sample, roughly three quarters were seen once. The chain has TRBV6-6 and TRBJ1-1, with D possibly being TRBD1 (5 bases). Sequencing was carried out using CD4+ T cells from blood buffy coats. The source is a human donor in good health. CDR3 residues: CASSSRATEAFF. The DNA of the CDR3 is TGTGCCAGCAGTTCCAGGGCCACTGAAGCTTTCTTT.